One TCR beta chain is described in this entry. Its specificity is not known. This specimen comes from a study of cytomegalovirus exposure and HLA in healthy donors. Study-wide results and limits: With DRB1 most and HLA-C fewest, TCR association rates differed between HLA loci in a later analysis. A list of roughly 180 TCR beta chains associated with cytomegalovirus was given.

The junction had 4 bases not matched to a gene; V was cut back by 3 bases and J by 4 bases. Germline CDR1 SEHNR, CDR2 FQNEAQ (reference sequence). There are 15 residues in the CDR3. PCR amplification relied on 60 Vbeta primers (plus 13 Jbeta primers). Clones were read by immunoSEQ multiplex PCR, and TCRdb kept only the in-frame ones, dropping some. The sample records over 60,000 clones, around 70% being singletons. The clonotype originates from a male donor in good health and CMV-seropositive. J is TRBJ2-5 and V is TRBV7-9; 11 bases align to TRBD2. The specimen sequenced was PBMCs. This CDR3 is CASSFSGLAGETQYF. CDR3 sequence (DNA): TGTGCCAGCAGCTTTTCCGGACTAGCGGGAGAGACCCAGTACTTC. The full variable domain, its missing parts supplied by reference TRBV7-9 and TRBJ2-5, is DTGVSQNPRHKITKRGQNVTFRCDPISEHNRLYWYRQTLGQGPEFLTYFQNEAQLEKSRLLSDRFSAERPKGSFSTLEIQRTEQGDSAMYLCASSFSGLAGETQYFGPGTRLLVL.